The source of this T cell receptor beta chain is a study of identical twins. This clonotype was recorded many times. Per germline, CDR1 SGHDN and CDR2 FVKESK. The CDR3 is 16 residues long. With 0 bases clipped from V and 4 bases from J, the junction kept 5 bases outside the gene matches. TCRdb passed the 5' RACE reads through MiXCR, listing each CDR3 protein once. The sample contains approximately 670,000 distinct CDR3 sequences, less than 7% of which appear only once. V usage is TRBV14 and J usage is TRBJ1-4; TRBD1 aligns across 7 bases. The sequence derives from a man aged 18-30 years in good health. Sequences were obtained from naive T cells sorted from blood. The CDR3 nucleotides are TGTGCCAGCAGCCAAGATCTGACAGGGATTAATGAAAAACTGTTTTTT. Translating gives CASSQDLTGINEKLFF.